This record concerns one T cell receptor (beta chain) sequence. The target antigen is unknown. This sample stems from a study of cytomegalovirus exposure and HLA in healthy donors. Study-wide results and caveats: Immune exposure information comprised only CMV serostatus. Later analysis found that TCR beta chains associated with HLA were more clonally expanded than other, equally common chains. Analysis was carried out at a later point, and it linked a missense DCLRE1C variant to TCR beta V- and J-gene trimming. Later on, an analysis showed TCR association rates differing by HLA locus, with DRB1 the most and HLA-C the fewest.

Germline assignment: CDR1 MGHRA and CDR2 YSYEKL. The CDR3 covers 13 residues. Germline trimming cut 8 bases from V and 1 base from J; bases unmatched to any gene: 4. 60 Vbeta and 13 Jbeta primers were used in PCR. Libraries were prepared by immunoSEQ multiplex PCR; TCRdb keeps only in-frame clonotypes and omits some of them. The listing contains around 75,000 clones. J is TRBJ1-1 and V is TRBV4-1, with TRBD1 matching over 7 bases. The TCR was taken from a man aged 50-59 years in good health and CMV-seropositive. The sequencing input was PBMCs. DNA of the CDR3: TGCGCCAGCCGAGGGACAGCGAACACTGAAGCTTTCTTT. This sequence encodes CASRGTANTEAFF.